The 5 T cell receptor beta chains listed next were all sequenced from one sample in a study of shared clonotypes between healthy human individuals. Some clones are missing from TCRdb's copy, which holds only in-frame ones; the method was immunoSEQ multiplex PCR. The table shows 1.6 million or so clones, with around 95% occurring only once. The sequencing input was naive CD4+ T cells sorted from blood. As for subset: CD45RA+ positively selected. The receptors were gathered from a man aged 25-45 years in good health.

The chain joins TRBV5-1 to TRBJ2-3, with 8 positions matching TRBD1. The CDR3 length is 14 residues. Germline lookup yields CDR1 SGHRS and CDR2 YFSETQ. With V trimmed by 0 bases and J by 8 bases, 5 bases remained unmatched. CDR3 protein: CASSLDRGSTTQYF. The CDR3 coding sequence is TGCGCCAGCAGCTTGGACAGGGGGAGCACTACGCAGTATTTT.

V is TRBV5-1 and J is TRBJ2-5; D gene ambiguous. The CDR3 has 13 amino acids. Trimming removed 6 bases from V and 1 base from J, with 10 bases in between. Germline lookup yields CDR1 SGHRS and CDR2 YFSETQ. CDR3 nucleotide sequence: TGCGCCAGCACCTGGGAACTCCAAGAGACCCAGTACTTC. This gives the protein CASTWELQETQYF.

This chain links TRBV11-1 with TRBJ2-5, with D possibly TRBD1 on 6 matching bases. This CDR3 is built from 15 residues. Germline V lookup: CDR1 SGHAT, CDR2 FQDESV (reference sequence). The germline V and J ends were trimmed by 5 bases and 0 bases, with 13 bases remaining between them. Written as DNA, the CDR3 is TGTGCCAGCAGCCTCTGGGACACCAACCAAGAGACCCAGTACTTC. The encoded protein is CASSLWDTNQETQYF.

V is TRBV7-9 and J is TRBJ1-2; 9 bases fit TRBD1. With V trimmed by 7 bases and J by 2 bases, 8 bases remained unmatched. In germline, CDR1 is SEHNR, CDR2 FQNEAQ (reference sequence). This CDR3 spans 15 amino acids. The CDR3 region is CASTTRTGANYGYTF. The CDR3, as DNA: TGTGCCAGCACAACCCGGACAGGGGCCAACTATGGCTACACCTTC.

Only a few counts were recorded for this clone. At the DNA level, this CDR3 is encoded by other sequences in the same sample as well. The chain has TRBV18 and TRBJ2-7; TRBD1 or TRBD2 may be the D gene (5 bases each). Trimming removed 3 bases from V and 6 bases from J, with 6 bases in between. The germline V gene has CDR1 KGHSH and CDR2 LQKENI. The CDR3 has 11 residues. The DNA of the CDR3 is TGTGCCAGCTCACCCGGGGCCGAGCAGTACTTC. Residues: CASSPGAEQYF.